Presented here are 21 T cell receptor beta chains from one specimen sequenced in a study of T cell responses to AZD1222 COVID-19 vaccine. The assay was immunoSEQ multiplex PCR, and TCRdb's table has in-frame clones only and misses some. The table has 15,000 to 20,000 clones, about four fifths seen once. Sequencing used peripheral blood, obtained 28 days after the second AZD1222 dose. These receptors originate from an adult who received the AZD1222 COVID-19 vaccine.

V is TRBV2 and J is TRBJ2-1, with 12 bases fitting TRBD2. CDR1 and CDR2 (germline): SNHLY, FYNNEI. CDR3 size: 15 residues. Trimming at V came to 5 bases and at J to 4 bases, leaving 3 bases not matched to a gene. The CDR3 loop is CASSSTSGGYNEQFF. The CDR3 DNA reads as TGTGCCAGCAGTTCGACTAGCGGGGGATACAATGAGCAGTTCTTC.

The chain couples TRBV20-1 to TRBJ2-3; the match to TRBD2 covers 8 bases. This CDR3 spans 14 amino acids. After removal of 3 bases from V and 4 bases from J, the junction contained 6 bases not matched to a gene. The V gene's germline CDR1 is DFQATT and CDR2 SNEGSKA (reference sequence). DNA of the CDR3: TGCAGTGCTAGTGGTCGGGGGGGTCCAGATACGCAGTATTTT. Translated: CSASGRGGPDTQYF.

The rearrangement joins TRBV7-9 to TRBJ1-2; 10 bases agree with TRBD1. V shed 5 bases and J 9 bases; nucleotides not matched to a gene: 9. Germline V CDR1 and CDR2: SEHNR, FQNEAQ (reference sequence). This CDR3 is 14 amino acids long. The chain's CDR3 is CASSPGQGSESYTF. The CDR3 nucleotides are TGTGCCAGCAGCCCGGGACAGGGGAGCGAGAGCTACACCTTC.

V usage is TRBV28 and J usage is TRBJ2-7; D ambiguous. V was trimmed by 1 base and J by 5 bases, leaving 9 bases between them. CDR1 and CDR2 from the germline V gene are MDHEN and SYDVKM. This CDR3 has 13 amino acids. The CDR3: CASSLSLSDEQYF. CDR3 nucleotides: TGTGCCAGCAGTTTATCCCTTTCGGACGAGCAGTACTTC.

The chain uses TRBV5-6 and TRBJ2-2; no firm D call. The germline V gene has CDR1 SGHDT and CDR2 YYEEEE. CDR3 size: 12 residues. Trimming removed 5 bases from V and 5 bases from J, with 7 bases in between. The CDR3 sequence is CASSSDTGELFF. The DNA of the CDR3 is TGTGCCAGCAGTTCAGATACCGGGGAGCTGTTTTTT.

V gene TRBV7-8 combines with J gene TRBJ2-7; the match to TRBD1 covers 7 bases. Per the germline V gene, CDR1 is SGHVS and CDR2 is FQNEAQ. Trimming removed 0 bases from V and 3 bases from J; junction bases left unmatched: 5. This CDR3 is 15 amino acids long. In nucleotides, the CDR3 is TGTGCCAGCAGCTTAGCCAACAGGGGAAACTACGAGCAGTACTTC. Encoded protein: CASSLANRGNYEQYF. The complete variable domain, with remaining parts taken from reference TRBV7-8 and TRBJ2-7, reads GAGVSQSPRYKVAKRGQDVALRCDPISGHVSLFWYQQALGQGPEFLTYFQNEAQLDKSGLPSDRFFAERPEGSVSTLKIQRTQQEDSAVYLCASSLANRGNYEQYFGPGTRLTVT.

This clone was seen more than once but under ten times. This CDR3 reads CASSKKFNQPQHF. The CDR3 bases are TGTGCCAGCAGCAAGAAGTTCAATCAGCCCCAGCATTTT. This chain joins TRBV12-3 or TRBV12-4 and TRBJ1-5; D ambiguous. The CDR3 runs 13 residues. V lost 6 bases to trimming and J lost 3 bases, with 9 bases between them.

The chain carries TRBV5-4 and TRBJ2-4, with 9 bases lining up with TRBD1. J gave up 8 bases and V 4 bases, and 4 bases lay outside the gene matches. This CDR3 has 13 amino acids. Per germline, CDR1 SGHNT and CDR2 YYREEE (reference sequence). In DNA, the CDR3 is TGTGCCAGCAGCGCGGGACAGGGTGACATTCAGTACTTC. Its translation is CASSAGQGDIQYF.

This rearrangement joins TRBV7-9 to TRBJ2-2; D unclear. Trimming pared 1 base from V and 0 bases from J, leaving 18 bases between. This CDR3 is built from 19 residues. The germline V gene encodes CDR1 SEHNR and CDR2 FQNEAQ (reference sequence). This CDR3 is CASSLGQEQVYSNTGELFF. CDR3 nucleotides: TGTGCCAGCAGCTTAGGCCAGGAACAAGTATATTCGAACACCGGGGAGCTGTTTTTT.

The chain is built from TRBV29-1 and TRBJ1-1; D gene uncertain. V was pared by 6 bases and J by 2 bases, with 10 bases between. The CDR3 has 12 residues. CDR1 SQVTM and CDR2 ANQGSEA come from the germline V gene. CDR3 DNA: TGCAGCGTCCTAAAGGCCAACACTGAAGCTTTCTTT. Translating gives CSVLKANTEAFF.

V gene TRBV19 combines with J gene TRBJ2-2; unclear D gene. The germline V and J ends were trimmed by 1 base and 7 bases, with 4 bases remaining between them. The CDR3 runs to 12 residues. Germline CDR1 LNHDA, CDR2 SQIVND (reference sequence). The CDR3 bases are TGTGCCAGTAGTATAGCTGGCGGGGAGCTGTTTTTT. Its protein product is CASSIAGGELFF.

The rearrangement uses TRBV19 and TRBJ1-1, with D unresolved. V was pared by 6 bases and J by 5 bases, with 16 bases between. The length of the CDR3 is 14 residues. The V gene's germline CDR1 is LNHDA and CDR2 SQIVND (reference sequence). The CDR3 nucleotides are TGTGCCAGTAGAGGTTACCAGCCGGGGACTGAAGCTTTCTTT. It translates to CASRGYQPGTEAFF. The full variable domain, in which reference TRBV19 and TRBJ1-1 provide the parts outside the CDR3, is DGGITQSPKYLFRKEGQNVTLSCEQNLNHDAMYWYRQDPGQGLRLIYYSQIVNDFQKGDIAEGYSVSREKKESFPLTVTSAQKNPTAFYLCASRGYQPGTEAFFGQGTRLTVV.

The gene calls are TRBV28 and TRBJ2-2; D gene ambiguous. Germline-derived CDR1 and CDR2 are MDHEN and SYDVKM. Trimming took off 7 bases at V and 5 bases at J, with 8 bases between the two ends. The CDR3 spans 12 residues. The chain's CDR3 is CASTLVTGELFF. CDR3 in DNA: TGTGCCAGCACCTTAGTAACCGGGGAGCTGTTTTTT.

V gene TRBV7-9 combines with J gene TRBJ1-2; 8 nucleotides align to TRBD1. Germline-derived CDR1 and CDR2 are SEHNR and FQNEAQ (reference sequence). V gave up 11 bases and J gave up 7 bases; unmatched junction bases: 12. The CDR3 has 13 amino acids. Written as DNA, the CDR3 is TGTGCCGGGGACTCAGGGGGCGGAGGTGGCTACACCTTC. It encodes CAGDSGGGGGYTF.

This clone appeared a few times. This chain joins TRBV7-2 and TRBJ1-1, with 8 bases lining up with TRBD1. CDR3 length: 15 residues. Germline V gene data show CDR1 as SGHTA and CDR2 as FQGNSA. J lost 1 base, V lost 3 bases, and 4 bases had no gene match. The CDR3 reads CASSLVGQANTEAFF. Written as DNA, the CDR3 is TGTGCCAGCAGCTTGGTGGGACAGGCGAACACTGAAGCTTTCTTT.

This clone was recorded once. The V gene is TRBV7-9, the J gene TRBJ2-5; tentative D call: TRBD2 (6 bases). Between the trimmed V and J ends, which lost 5 bases and 5 bases, there was a span of 18 bases. The CDR3 extends over 15 amino acids. CDR1 is SEHNR, CDR2 FQNEAQ, per germline (reference sequence). CDR3 in amino acids: CASSPGSVGGETQYF. As DNA, the CDR3 is TGTGCCAGCAGCCCCGGGTCCGTTGGAGGGGAGACCCAGTACTTC.

The rearrangement links TRBV5-4 to TRBJ1-2, with unresolved D. CDR3 length: 15 amino acids. Trimming removed 5 bases from V and 7 bases from J, with 21 bases in between. Per the germline V gene, CDR1 is SGHNT and CDR2 is YYREEE (reference sequence). CDR3 loop: CASSPAPDAKFGYTF. CDR3 nucleotides: TGTGCCAGCAGTCCCGCCCCCGACGCTAAATTTGGCTACACCTTC.

This chain links TRBV7-9 with TRBJ2-5; 10 bases map to TRBD1. Germline lookup yields CDR1 SEHNR and CDR2 FQNEAQ (reference sequence). The CDR3 has 16 residues. The J segment lost 3 bases and the V segment lost 5 bases, leaving 9 bases of the junction unmatched. The CDR3 coding sequence is TGTGCCAGCAGCCTAATGACAGGGGGCTGGGAAGAGACCCAGTACTTC. Translated: CASSLMTGGWEETQYF.

The J gene is TRBJ2-3, the V gene TRBV7-3, with 13 bases that match TRBD2. Trimming removed 5 bases from V and 2 bases from J; junction bases left unmatched: 4. This CDR3 spans 16 amino acids. The germline V gene encodes CDR1 SGHTA and CDR2 FQGTGA. CDR3 in DNA: TGTGCCAGCAGCCAGGGGACTAGCGGGGTCACAGATACGCAGTATTTT. Its protein is CASSQGTSGVTDTQYF.

The rearrangement links TRBV2 to TRBJ2-2; D may be TRBD2 (5 bases). The germline V and J ends were trimmed by 6 bases and 0 bases, with 11 bases remaining between them. Germline values: CDR1 SNHLY, CDR2 FYNNEI. The CDR3 has 15 residues. CDR3 residues: CASRLSGANTGELFF. As DNA, the CDR3 is TGTGCCAGCAGACTAAGCGGCGCGAACACCGGGGAGCTGTTTTTT.

The chain uses TRBV12-3 or TRBV12-4 and TRBJ1-6; D call uncertain. The CDR3 is made up of 13 amino acids. The V end lost 6 bases, the J end lost 6 bases, and 9 bases lay between the germline ends. The CDR3 reads CASRPRLNSPLHF. The CDR3 nucleotides are TGTGCCAGCAGACCTCGACTTAATTCACCCCTCCACTTT.